These 13 T cell receptor beta chains share one sample of origin, sequenced in a study of cytomegalovirus exposure and HLA in healthy donors. The PCR ran on 60 Vbeta and 13 Jbeta primers. TCRdb keeps only in-frame clones here, not all; method: immunoSEQ multiplex PCR. This sample has about 88,000 clones; about nine tenths occur once, and the top ten carry less than 2.5%. The material sequenced was PBMCs. These receptor sequences come from a man younger than 30 in good health and CMV-seronegative.

This chain links TRBV9 with TRBJ2-3, with 10 nucleotides matching TRBD2. Germline V CDR1 and CDR2: SGDLS, YYNGEE. V shed 3 bases, J shed 6 bases, and the junction held 7 bases outside the gene matches. CDR3 length: 15 residues. Here the CDR3 DNA reads TGTGCCAGCAGCGACCCAGCGGGAGGGCGGGATACGCAGTATTTT. Translation: CASSDPAGGRDTQYF.

The V and J genes are TRBV7-2 and TRBJ2-7; tentative D call: TRBD1 (6 bases). CDR3 length equals 14 residues. V lost 4 bases, J lost 0 bases, and 10 bases lay in between. CDR1 is SGHTA, CDR2 FQGNSA, per germline. The CDR3 nucleotides read TGTGCCAGCAGCTCCTGGGACAACTCCTACGAGCAGTACTTC. Protein: CASSSWDNSYEQYF.

The rearrangement links TRBV28 to TRBJ2-7, with D possibly TRBD2 on 6 matching bases. Germline V gene data show CDR1 as MDHEN and CDR2 as SYDVKM. The CDR3 sequence is 16 residues long. V gave up 2 bases and J gave up 3 bases, with 17 bases separating them. The CDR3 loop is CASSLNPPGDLYEQYF. The CDR3 nucleotides read TGTGCCAGCAGTTTAAATCCCCCGGGAGACCTCTACGAGCAGTACTTC.

The chain is built from TRBV7-2 and TRBJ1-3, with 7 bases matching TRBD1. V dropped 1 base and J dropped 6; count of bases not matched to a gene: 9. Germline assignment: CDR1 SGHTA and CDR2 FQGNSA. The CDR3 totals 16 residues. The CDR3 DNA follows: TGTGCCAGCAGCTTAGAGGGACAGTTTTTAGTAAACACCATATATTTT. It is translated as CASSLEGQFLVNTIYF.

In DNA, the CDR3 is TGTGCCAGCAGCCTACTAGCGGGAGCTGAGCAGTACTTC. This encodes CASSLLAGAEQYF. The chain joins TRBV14 to TRBJ2-7; the match to TRBD2 covers 11 bases. CDR3 length: 13 residues. With 4 bases clipped from V and 7 bases from J, the junction kept 3 bases outside the gene matches. Germline CDR1 is SGHDN and CDR2 is FVKESK. Full variable domain (remainder filled in from reference TRBV14 and TRBJ2-7): EAGVTQFPSHSVIEKGQTVTLRCDPISGHDNLYWYRRVMGKEIKFLLHFVKESKQDESGMPNNRFLAERTGGTYSTLKVQPAELEDSGVYFCASSLLAGAEQYFGPGTRLTVT.

The chain joins TRBV5-1 to TRBJ1-1, with D possibly being TRBD1 (5 bases). V dropped 2 bases and J dropped 0 bases, with 11 bases sitting between them. The length of the CDR3 is 15 residues. Germline V lookup: CDR1 SGHRS, CDR2 YFSETQ. The CDR3 protein is CASSLLGGMNTEAFF. The CDR3 region has the DNA TGCGCCAGCAGCTTACTGGGGGGGATGAACACTGAAGCTTTCTTT.

The gene calls are TRBV19 and TRBJ1-2; no firm D call. With 7 bases removed from V and 2 bases from J, the gap between germline ends came to 8 bases. Germline lookup yields CDR1 LNHDA and CDR2 SQIVND (reference sequence). This CDR3 has 12 residues. CDR3 DNA: TGTGCCAGTACCGGGGAGAACTATGGCTACACCTTC. Protein product: CASTGENYGYTF. Filled out from reference TRBV19 and TRBJ1-2, the complete variable domain reads DGGITQSPKYLFRKEGQNVTLSCEQNLNHDAMYWYRQDPGQGLRLIYYSQIVNDFQKGDIAEGYSVSREKKESFPLTVTSAQKNPTAFYLCASTGENYGYTFGSGTRLTVV.

This clone was observed a single time. The chain employs TRBV18 and TRBJ2-7; 10 bases align to TRBD1. Trimming took 2 bases from V and 4 from J; bases not matched to a gene: 8. Germline values: CDR1 KGHSH, CDR2 LQKENI. The CDR3 is 16 amino acids. In DNA, the CDR3 is TGTGCCAGCTCACCAAGGGGGGACAGGGGAATTTACGAGCAGTACTTC. It specifies CASSPRGDRGIYEQYF.

The chain is built from TRBV7-2 and TRBJ1-2; D is unresolved. V was pared by 2 bases and J by 8 bases, with 24 bases between. The CDR3 runs 17 residues. Germline V gene data show CDR1 as SGHTA and CDR2 as FQGNSA. The CDR3 loop reads CASSLIRNLRTPGGYTF. The CDR3 DNA reads TGTGCCAGCAGCTTAATACGCAACCTTAGGACCCCGGGGGGCTACACCTTC. The full variable domain, its missing parts supplied by reference TRBV7-2 and TRBJ1-2, is GAGVSQSPSNKVTEKGKDVELRCDPISGHTALYWYRQSLGQGLEFLIYFQGNSAPDKSGLPSDRFSAERTGGSVSTLTIQRTQQEDSAVYLCASSLIRNLRTPGGYTFGSGTRLTVV.

The chain carries TRBV5-1 and TRBJ2-1; the D gene is possibly TRBD2 (7 bases). V was pared by 4 bases and J by 4 bases, with 12 bases between. CDR1 SGHRS and CDR2 YFSETQ come from the germline V gene. This CDR3 region has 14 residues. In DNA form, the CDR3 reads TGCGCCAGCAGCGTAGGGGGGGTGTACAATGAGCAGTTCTTC. Translation: CASSVGGVYNEQFF.

This chain links TRBV7-8 with TRBJ2-7; weak D call: TRBD2 (5 bases). Germline V gene data show CDR1 as SGHVS and CDR2 as FQNEAQ. The ends were cut back, 0 bases at V and 7 bases at J, with 10 bases in the middle. There are 13 residues in the CDR3. CDR3 in amino acids: CASSLAGDREQYF. The CDR3 region has the DNA TGTGCCAGCAGCTTAGCGGGAGATCGGGAGCAGTACTTC.

The CDR3 is CASAPPGGTQYF. The CDR3 DNA reads as TGTGCCAGCGCACCCCCGGGAGGGACGCAGTATTTT. The chain carries TRBV28 and TRBJ2-3; 8 bases line up with TRBD2. This CDR3 is 12 amino acids long. After removal of 8 bases from V and 9 bases from J, the junction contained 7 bases not matched to a gene. Germline CDR1 reads MDHEN; CDR2 reads SYDVKM.

The chain uses TRBV28 and TRBJ2-4; possibly TRBD1 for D (5 bases). The CDR3 consists of 16 residues. The V end lost 3 bases, the J end lost 0 bases, and 12 bases lay between the germline ends. The germline gives CDR1 MDHEN, CDR2 SYDVKM. This CDR3 is CASSLTAWLAKNIQYF. The CDR3 nucleotides are TGTGCCAGCAGTTTGACAGCTTGGCTAGCCAAAAACATTCAGTACTTC.